The clone carrying this T cell receptor (beta chain) was counted a few times. The antigen remains unidentified. The entry originates in a study of T-cell memory formation after mild COVID-19. Looking at the study overall: In these data, TCR clusters were largely donor specific. Study-level findings and limits: There were some responding clones in pre-infection memory, which suggested that cross-reactive memory had joined.

TCRdb fed the 5' RACE reads into MiXCR, producing one record per CDR3 protein. The sample has around 250,000 distinct CDR3 sequences; approximately 15% are singletons. The V and J ends lost 2 bases and 1 base, in that order; junction bases with no gene match: 8. The CDR3 is 16 amino acids. Per the germline V gene, CDR1 is DFQATT and CDR2 is SNEGSKA (reference sequence). The sequence came from an adult woman who had mild COVID-19 (a few samples of this study predate the infection). Cell type and time point are not known. The chain employs TRBV20-1 and TRBJ2-7, with 10 bases fitting TRBD1. The sequencing input was PBMCs or a T cell subset sorted from them (not recorded which). The CDR3 spells CSARKSGTGVSYEQYF. The CDR3 DNA reads as TGCAGTGCTAGAAAATCGGGGACAGGGGTTTCCTACGAGCAGTACTTC.